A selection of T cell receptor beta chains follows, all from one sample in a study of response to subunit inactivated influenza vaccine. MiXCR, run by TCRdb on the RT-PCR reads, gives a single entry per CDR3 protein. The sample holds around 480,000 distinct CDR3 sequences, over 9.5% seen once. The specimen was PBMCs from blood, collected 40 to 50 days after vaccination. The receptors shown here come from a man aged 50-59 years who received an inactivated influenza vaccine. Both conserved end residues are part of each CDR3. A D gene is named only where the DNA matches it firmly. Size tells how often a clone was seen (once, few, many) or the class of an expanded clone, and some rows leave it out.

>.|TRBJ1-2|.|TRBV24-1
TGTGCCACCAGCGACCAGTTTTACTATGGCTACACCTTC
CATSDQFYYGYTF
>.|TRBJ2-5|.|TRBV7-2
TGTGCCAGCAGCGGGTCTTTTGTAGAGACCCAGTACTTC
CASSGSFVETQYF
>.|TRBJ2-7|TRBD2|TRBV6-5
TGTGCCAGCAGTTACTCCTCTAGGAGCGGGGGCTACGAGCAGTACTTC
CASSYSSRSGGYEQYF
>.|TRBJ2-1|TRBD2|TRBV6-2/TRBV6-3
TGTGCCAGCAGACGCGAGGTTGGCGGGAGGCTATTCTTC
CASRREVGGRLFF
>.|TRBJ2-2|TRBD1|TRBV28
TGTGCCAGCAGTCCGATCCGGGACAGAAGCGCGAACACCGGGGAGCTGTTTTTT
CASSPIRDRSANTGELFF
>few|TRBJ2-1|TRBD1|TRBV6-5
TGTGCCAGCAGTTGGCGACAGGGGGCGTCCTACAATGAGCAGTTCTTC
CASSWRQGASYNEQFF
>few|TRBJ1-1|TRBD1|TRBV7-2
TGTGCCAGCAGCTACTCCGGGACAGGGACCACTGAAGCTTTCTTT
CASSYSGTGTTEAFF
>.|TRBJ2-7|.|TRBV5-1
TGCGCCAGCAGCTTAAGCCCTACCGGGGGTGCCTACGAGCAGTACTTC
CASSLSPTGGAYEQYF
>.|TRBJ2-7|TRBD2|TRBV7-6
TGTGCCAGCAGCCCCAACGGGGCTAGCGGGAGCTACGAGCAGTACTTC
CASSPNGASGSYEQYF
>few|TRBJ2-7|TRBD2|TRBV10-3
TGTGCCATCAAGACTAGCGGGGCCGAGCAGTACTTC
CAIKTSGAEQYF
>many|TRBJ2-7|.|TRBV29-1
TGCAGCGTTGTCTCAAATCCGGCTTACGAGCAGTACTTC
CSVVSNPAYEQYF
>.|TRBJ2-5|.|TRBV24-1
TGTGCCACCAGTGATTTGACGGAGGGGGCAAAAGAGACCCAGTACTTC
CATSDLTEGAKETQYF
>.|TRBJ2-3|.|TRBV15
TGTGCCACCAGCAGAAGTCTCCTCACAGATACGCAGTATTTT
CATSRSLLTDTQYF
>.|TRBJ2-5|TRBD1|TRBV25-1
TGTGCCAGCAGCGAGGGGACAGGGAGTCAAGAGACCCAGTACTTC
CASSEGTGSQETQYF
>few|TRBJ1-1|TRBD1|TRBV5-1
TGCGCCAGCAGCCTACAGGGGGCCTGGACTGAAGCTTTCTTT
CASSLQGAWTEAFF
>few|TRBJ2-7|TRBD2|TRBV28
TGTGCCAGCAGTTTAGTTGGACTAGCAGAATTATACGAGCAGTACTTC
CASSLVGLAELYEQYF